Included here is one TCR beta chain sequence, with context. Its antigen is not identified. The record originates from a study of CD4+ T cells in melanoma. Findings of the study overall: A reported correlation linked neoantigen-specific CD4+ T cells to CD8+, macrophage and B cell function.

In germline, CDR1 is SGHNT, CDR2 YYREEE (reference sequence). V was clipped by 0 bases and J by 1 base, with 2 bases between them. The CDR3 totals 13 residues. The repertoire was sequenced with immunoSEQ multiplex PCR; TCRdb's copy has only in-frame clones and lacks some. The data hold 110,000 to 150,000 clones, with nearly 95% observed a single time. This rearrangement joins TRBV5-4 to TRBJ1-3; the D is unclear. The clonotype was recovered from a human donor with melanoma. CDR3 sequence: CASSLASGNTIYF. In DNA, the CDR3 is TGTGCCAGCAGCTTGGCTTCTGGAAACACCATATATTTT.